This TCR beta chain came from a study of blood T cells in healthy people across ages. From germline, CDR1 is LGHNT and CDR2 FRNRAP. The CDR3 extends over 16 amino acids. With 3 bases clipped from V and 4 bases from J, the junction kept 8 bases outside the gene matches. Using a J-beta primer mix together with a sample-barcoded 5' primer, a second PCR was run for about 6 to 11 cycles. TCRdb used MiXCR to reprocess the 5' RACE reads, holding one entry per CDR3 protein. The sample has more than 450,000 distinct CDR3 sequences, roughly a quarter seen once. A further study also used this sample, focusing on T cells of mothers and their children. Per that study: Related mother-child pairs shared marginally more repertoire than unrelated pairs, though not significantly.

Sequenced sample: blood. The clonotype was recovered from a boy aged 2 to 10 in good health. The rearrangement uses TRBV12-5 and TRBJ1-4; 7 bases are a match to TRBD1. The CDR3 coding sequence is TGTGCTAGTGGTTTTCTAACAGGGGCAAATAATGAAAAACTGTTTTTT. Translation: CASGFLTGANNEKLFF.